This entry features one T cell receptor beta chain sequence. These data are taken from a study of CD8 T cells in Susac syndrome. TCR beta from blood CD8+ and CD4+ T cells was sequenced. The control participants were healthy donors, and these controls were matched with respect to both age and sex. The CD8+ and CD4+ T cells were isolated magnetically using a negative isolation approach, whereas the TEMRA cells were enriched by FACS. The length of the CDR3 is 15 residues. Per germline, CDR1 GTSNPN and CDR2 SVGIG (reference sequence). The V gene end was trimmed by 3 bases and the J gene end by 8 bases; junction bases not matched to a gene: 15. Random hexamers were used to reverse transcribe the RNA input (0.5 to 1 ug). Amplification of TCR beta CDR3 across 54 Vbeta and 13 Jbeta was performed with immunoSEQ multiplex PCR. One entry per CDR3 protein, called by TCRdb with MiXCR from the immunoSEQ multiplex PCR reads. The data contain some 170,000 distinct CDR3 sequences, about 95% of them singletons.

The chain recombines TRBV30 with TRBJ1-2, with 7 bases that match TRBD1. The receptor comes from a human donor in good health. The sample was CD4+ T cells from PBMCs. The CDR3 region has the DNA TGTGCCTGGAGCGTACGACAGGGTCTTCGCCGGGGCTACACCTTC. Its protein product is CAWSVRQGLRRGYTF.